The source of this T cell receptor (beta chain) is a study of T cells in Graves' hyperthyroidism and ophthalmopathy. V lost 7 bases and J 0 bases, leaving 10 bases between the germline ends. In germline, CDR1 is MNHEY, CDR2 SVGAGI. CDR3 length: 13 amino acids. There were TCR beta CDR3 regions amplified from RNA transcripts. HTBI primers drove first-round RT-PCR of the TCR CDR3. TCRdb passed the multiplex PCR reads through MiXCR, listing each CDR3 protein once. The sample has approximately 610,000 distinct CDR3 sequences, about 15% seen once; the top ten hold approximately 4.3%. This clonotype was counted at least ten times.

J is TRBJ2-7 and V is TRBV6-5; a possible D gene is TRBD2 (5 bases). Sequencing was performed on blood. The clonotype was recovered from a woman aged 40-49 years with Graves' ophthalmopathy. The CDR3 nucleotides are TGTGCCAGCACAAAAGCGGACTCCTACGAGCAGTACTTC. It yields the protein CASTKADSYEQYF.